This is a list of T cell receptor beta chains from one sample in a study of cytomegalovirus exposure and HLA in healthy donors. TCRdb keeps only in-frame clones here, not all; method: immunoSEQ multiplex PCR. The repertoire holds some 140,000 clones, just under 80% seen once, with about 4.4% in the top ten. Input material: PBMCs. These receptors came from a young man in good health. CDR3s leave out the opening cysteine and the closing phenylalanine or tryptophan. A D gene is named only where the DNA matches it firmly.

V	D	CDR3
TRBV7-2	-	ASSLREGNTEAF
TRBV10-2	-	ASSEGLLDTGELF
TRBV27	-	ASSLLAGAHGYT
TRBV28	-	ASSVVGEETQY
TRBV7-2	-	ASSFGVTYEQY
TRBV5-1	TRBD1	ASSLGQGGLSGNTIY
TRBV15	TRBD2	ATSRDYGGSAETQY
TRBV7-9	-	SSSSRTQNTEAF
TRBV7-9	TRBD2	SSSSGLAGGPGELF
TRBV7-9	-	ASSSLGDMNTEAF
TRBV5-1	-	ASSRGGTNYGYT
TRBV5-1	-	ASRIAAGNTGELF
TRBV7-9	-	ASSPWARRDNEQF
TRBV7-2	TRBD2	ASSFGGRFYEQY
TRBV5-8	TRBD1	ASSFRDRGRGANVLT
TRBV19	TRBD1	AARGTGGYGYT
TRBV19	-	ASGAGYGYT
TRBV28	-	ASSLQNYGYT
TRBV28	TRBD1	ASSLTQGTDTQY
TRBV2	TRBD2	ASGYSGRDYNEQF
TRBV10-3	TRBD2	AILAGGTDTQY
TRBV15	TRBD1	ATSRVDRGTEAF
TRBV6-6	TRBD1	ASSYGQGAGGYT
TRBV11-3	TRBD1	ASSPGQGREAQY
TRBV4-1	TRBD2	ASSPQLPGTSMTGELF
TRBV7-3	-	ASSFQEQGMGYT
TRBV28	TRBD1	ASSLFGTVNNEKLF
TRBV11-3	-	ASSLVSVPTYEQY
TRBV30	-	ATRPPSLTEAF
TRBV2	-	ASSESYGTPTYEQY
TRBV13	TRBD2	ASSSGLAGGITDTQY
TRBV19	TRBD1	ASSIAGTAGNTIY
TRBV5-4	-	ASSSGPGDGNTIY
TRBV10-2	TRBD2	ASSELAGLPPSYEQY
TRBV7-2	-	ASSLVMGGLGDTQY
TRBV5-1	-	ASSLEDQRVSEQY
TRBV25-1	TRBD1	ASSGVRGQGGQETQY
TRBV7-9	-	ASSFGGSSGNTIY
TRBV6-1	TRBD1	ASSEGQIYGYT
TRBV29-1	TRBD1	SVEGRQGASTEAF
TRBV5-8	-	ASSLEAGMTQY
TRBV28	TRBD1	ASRLTGGSPSYEQY